This T cell receptor (beta chain) was captured in a study of siplizumab effects on memory and regulatory T cells. Study results and caveats: The study found that mappable alloreactive CD4+ clones averaged roughly 69% Treg-derived with siplizumab and over 25% in controls.

From germline, CDR1 is MNHEY and CDR2 SVGAGI. The V gene lost 0 bases and the J gene lost 0 bases, with 10 bases spanning the gap. The CDR3 extends over 16 amino acids. With respect to this clone: The target antigen is unknown.

Libraries were prepared by immunoSEQ multiplex PCR; TCRdb keeps only in-frame clonotypes and omits some of them. The table lists over 55,000 clones, roughly 83% of them singletons. Naive, memory, effector memory and TEMRA subsets, all unstimulated, were sequenced in a few donor pairs. The chain has TRBV6-5 and TRBJ2-3; D unclear. The receptor's source is a human donor in good health. The sample consisted of memory CD4+ T cells sorted from blood. The CDR3 coding sequence is TGTGCCAGCAGTTACTCTAGAGCGACTAGCACAGATACGCAGTATTTT. This encodes CASSYSRATSTDTQYF.